This T cell receptor (beta chain) derives from a study of T cells in Graves' hyperthyroidism and ophthalmopathy. On this clonotype itself: This is likely an artifact of a read error, given a far larger clone one base away.

The CDR3 is 15 amino acids. The germline gives CDR1 SGHRS, CDR2 YFSETQ. From RNA transcripts, TCR beta CDR3 regions were amplified. The HTBI set primed first-round TCR CDR3 RT-PCR. TCRdb re-analysed the multiplex PCR reads in MiXCR, keeping a single row per CDR3 protein. The sample holds around 530,000 distinct CDR3 sequences; about a sixth are singletons and the top ten take roughly 18%. Sequenced input: blood. This clonotype was obtained from a woman aged 18-35 years with Graves' ophthalmopathy. The gene calls are TRBV5-1 and TRBJ1-1, with a tentative D call TRBD1 (6 bases). CDR3 in amino acids: CASGLEGGRNTEAFF. CDR3 nucleotides: TGCGCCAGCGGCTTGGAAGGGGGGCGGAACACTGAAGCTTTCTTT.